These 17 T cell receptor beta chains were sequenced from one sample in a study of T-cell reconstitution after alpha-beta-depleted transplantation in children (TCRdb year 2016). What this sample's treatment or condition label stands for: allogeneic hematopoietic cell transplantation with graft depleted of TCRalphabeta T cells and CD19 B cells. The receptor library was made with PCR. For sequencing, an Illumina HiSeq 2500 was employed. TCR library preparation used molecular barcoding, with unique molecular identifiers applied to normalize quantification of the TCRbeta repertoire. Using fastp at Q25 and MiXCR, TCRdb reprocessed the public reads and kept productive beta chains. Each record represents a unique CDR3 protein, reported with the most common genes and DNA among its rows. The sample records approximately 350,000 distinct CDR3 sequences, around 15% of which are singletons. The top ten hold 35% to 50% of the sample.

The sample here was PBMCs, mostly from graft donor cells, taken 360 days after TCRalphabeta/CD19-depleted stem cell transplant. These receptors originate from a male patient aged 2 to 9 who had a stem cell transplant for acute lymphoblastic leukemia, so the T cells may come from the graft donor.

The CDR3 protein is CASSQEGDGDQPQHF. The CDR3 DNA follows: TGTGCCAGCAGCCAAGAGGGGGACGGTGATCAGCCCCAGCATTTT. The gene calls are TRBV4-2 and TRBJ1-5; perhaps TRBD1 as D (5 bases). The CDR3 length is 15 residues. V lost 0 bases to trimming and J lost 5 bases, with 11 bases between them. The germline CDR1 and CDR2 sequences are LGHNA and YNFKEQ.

The rearrangement uses TRBV7-9 and TRBJ2-5; 7 bases fit TRBD2. The CDR3 contains 14 residues. CDR1 and CDR2 from the germline V gene are SEHNR and FQNEAQ (reference sequence). V lost 7 bases to trimming and J lost 4 bases; unmatched junction nucleotides: 9. The CDR3 is CASTIPGLGETQYF. DNA of the CDR3: TGTGCCAGCACCATCCCCGGACTAGGAGAGACCCAGTACTTC.

This clonotype was detected many times. The J gene is TRBJ2-5, the V gene TRBV4-3; tentatively, D is TRBD2 (6 bases). Per germline, CDR1 LGHNA and CDR2 YSLEER. CDR3 length equals 16 residues. Trimming cost V 0 bases and J 5 bases, with 16 bases left between them. This CDR3 is CASSQDPLGGGETQYF. For the CDR3, the DNA is TGCGCCAGCAGCCAAGACCCCCTGGGTGGGGGGGAGACCCAGTACTTC.

This clonotype was recorded at least ten times. The J gene is TRBJ2-3, the V gene TRBV28; the match to TRBD2 covers 9 bases. This CDR3 is 17 amino acids long. V was clipped by 2 bases and J by 1 base; unmatched bases: 7. Germline loops: CDR1 MDHEN, CDR2 SYDVKM. This CDR3 is CASSLGLAGWGTDTQYF. In nucleotides, the CDR3 is TGTGCCAGCAGTTTAGGGCTAGCGGGATGGGGCACAGATACGCAGTATTTT.

This clonotype was detected many times. This rearrangement joins TRBV5-1 to TRBJ2-1, with 7 nucleotides matching TRBD2. Looked up from germline, CDR1 is SGHRS and CDR2 is YFSETQ. Germline trimming cut 5 bases from V and 7 bases from J; bases unmatched to any gene: 9. The CDR3 is 14 amino acids. The CDR3 is CASRAGLGTNEQFF. The CDR3 bases are TGCGCCAGCAGGGCCGGACTAGGTACGAATGAGCAGTTCTTC.

The chain links TRBV2 to TRBJ2-1, with a tentative D call TRBD1 (6 bases). The CDR3 runs to 14 residues. V was shortened by 8 bases and J by 0 bases, with 11 bases between the two germline ends. In germline, CDR1 is SNHLY, CDR2 FYNNEI. The CDR3 spells CASAWTASYNEQFF. The CDR3 region has the DNA TGTGCCAGCGCCTGGACAGCCTCCTACAATGAGCAGTTCTTC.

This rearrangement joins TRBV12-3 or TRBV12-4 to TRBJ1-5; a possible D gene is TRBD1 (6 bases). The ends were cut back, 5 bases at V and 5 bases at J, with 10 bases in the middle. This CDR3 comprises 13 residues. CDR3 amino acids: CASSPQGYQPQHF. The CDR3 DNA is TGTGCCAGCAGTCCACAGGGATATCAGCCCCAGCATTTT.

The chain joins TRBV19 to TRBJ1-5; the match to TRBD1 covers 10 bases. Germline V gene data show CDR1 as LNHDA and CDR2 as SQIVND (reference sequence). V shed 4 bases, J shed 1 base, and the junction held 4 bases outside the gene matches. The CDR3 spans 16 residues. The CDR3 is CASSTRTGGSNQPQHF. In DNA, the CDR3 is TGTGCCAGTAGTACCCGGACAGGGGGAAGCAATCAGCCCCAGCATTTT.

The sample holds many counts of this clonotype. CDR3 region: CASSLSGRETQYF. In nucleotides, the CDR3 is TGTGCCAGCAGCTTAAGTGGGCGGGAGACCCAGTACTTC. The rearrangement uses TRBV5-6 and TRBJ2-5; the D is unclear. Germline V gene sequence: CDR1 SGHDT, CDR2 YYEEEE. The CDR3 totals 13 residues. Trimming took off 2 bases at V and 5 bases at J, with 10 bases between the two ends.

This chain uses TRBV5-1 with TRBJ2-7; 7 positions match TRBD2. The V gene end was trimmed by 0 bases and the J gene end by 7 bases; junction bases not matched to a gene: 10. The CDR3 spans 15 residues. CDR1 is SGHRS, CDR2 YFSETQ, per germline. DNA of the CDR3: TGCGCCAGCAGCTTGGATCCGGGAGGAAGGGAAGAGCAGTACTTC. This translates into CASSLDPGGREEQYF.

The rearrangement joins TRBV20-1 to TRBJ2-3, with 12 bases that match TRBD1. The CDR3 spans 15 residues. Germline values: CDR1 DFQATT, CDR2 SNEGSKA (reference sequence). CDR3 in amino acids: CTAESGTGGRDTQYF. The CDR3 DNA reads as TGCACCGCAGAGTCCGGGACAGGGGGCAGGGATACGCAGTATTTT.

The chain has TRBV20-1 and TRBJ2-1, with TRBD2 matching 13 bases. Trimming cost V 3 bases and J 6 bases; bases outside gene matches: 5. CDR3 length: 15 residues. Germline V gene lookup returns CDR1 DFQATT and CDR2 SNEGSKA (reference sequence). CDR3 sequence: CSARGTSGNINEQFF. The CDR3 nucleotides are TGCAGTGCTAGGGGGACTAGCGGGAACATCAATGAGCAGTTCTTC.

This clonotype was observed a handful of times. The V gene is TRBV12-3 or TRBV12-4, the J gene TRBJ2-3; 8 bases align to TRBD2. The V gene end was trimmed by 3 bases and the J gene end by 1 base; junction bases not matched to a gene: 3. The CDR3 contains 15 residues. The CDR3 DNA follows: TGTGCCAGCAGTTTCGGAGCGGGAGGCACAGATACGCAGTATTTT. It encodes CASSFGAGGTDTQYF.

DNA of the CDR3: TGCGCCAGCAGCTTGGAAGGCGGGAGAGGTGGGGATGAGCAGTTCTTC. Encoded protein: CASSLEGGRGGDEQFF. The V call is TRBV5-1, the J call TRBJ2-1; 7 positions agree with TRBD2. Germline CDR1 SGHRS, CDR2 YFSETQ. This CDR3 spans 16 amino acids. Germline trimming cut 0 bases from V and 8 bases from J; bases unmatched to any gene: 11.

The chain uses TRBV5-1 and TRBJ2-7; D remains ambiguous. Per the germline V gene, CDR1 is SGHRS and CDR2 is YFSETQ. This CDR3 region has 15 residues. V lost 0 bases to trimming and J lost 4 bases, with 14 bases between them. The CDR3 sequence: CASSLESPALYEQYF. CDR3 in DNA: TGCGCCAGCAGCTTGGAGAGCCCTGCCTTGTACGAGCAGTACTTC. Using reference TRBV5-1 and TRBJ2-7 for the parts outside the CDR3, the full variable domain is KAGVTQTPRYLIKTRGQQVTLSCSPISGHRSVSWYQQTPGQGLQFLFEYFSETQRNKGNFPGRFSGRQFSNSRSEMNVSTLELGDSALYLCASSLESPALYEQYFGPGTRLTVT.

This sequence joins TRBV4-2 and TRBJ2-5; D gene unclear. The CDR3 extends over 14 amino acids. The ends were cut back, 1 base at V and 5 bases at J, with 11 bases in the middle. CDR1 is LGHNA and CDR2 is YNFKEQ in the germline V gene. The CDR3 DNA reads as TGTGCCAGCAGCCAAGTAACGGTCGGGGAGACCCAGTACTTC. Its protein product is CASSQVTVGETQYF.

The chain joins TRBV28 to TRBJ1-5; 7 nucleotides agree with TRBD1. The junction had 12 bases not matched to a gene; V was cut back by 6 bases and J by 7 bases. Germline assignment: CDR1 MDHEN and CDR2 SYDVKM. The CDR3 covers 15 residues. In DNA, the CDR3 is TGTGCCAGCAGCCCAATAGACAGGGCTCGGCAGCCCCAGCATTTT. Translation: CASSPIDRARQPQHF. The whole variable domain, remainder taken from reference TRBV28 and TRBJ1-5, is DVKVTQSSRYLVKRTGEKVFLECVQDMDHENMFWYRQDPGLGLRLIYFSYDVKMKEKGDIPEGYSVSREKKERFSLILESASTNQTSMYLCASSPIDRARQPQHFGDGTRLSIL.